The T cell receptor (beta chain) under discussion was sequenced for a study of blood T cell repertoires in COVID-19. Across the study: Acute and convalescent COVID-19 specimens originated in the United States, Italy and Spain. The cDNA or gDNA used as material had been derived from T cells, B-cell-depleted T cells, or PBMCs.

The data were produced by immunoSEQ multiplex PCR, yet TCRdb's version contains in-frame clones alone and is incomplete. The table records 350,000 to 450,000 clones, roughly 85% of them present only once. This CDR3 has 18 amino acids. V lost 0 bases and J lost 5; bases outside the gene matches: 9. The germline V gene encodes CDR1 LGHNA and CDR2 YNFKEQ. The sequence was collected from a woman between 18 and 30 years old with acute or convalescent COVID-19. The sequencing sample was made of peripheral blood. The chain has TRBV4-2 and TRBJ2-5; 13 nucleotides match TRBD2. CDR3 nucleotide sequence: TGTGCCAGCAGCCAAGAACTAGCGGGGGGGCTTGATGCCGAGACCCAGTACTTC. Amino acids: CASSQELAGGLDAETQYF.